This T cell receptor beta chain was recovered during a study of cytomegalovirus exposure and HLA in healthy donors. Primers for the PCR totalled 60 Vbeta and 13 Jbeta. Some clones are missing from TCRdb's copy, which holds only in-frame ones; the method was immunoSEQ multiplex PCR. Of under 130,000 clones listed, 60% to 85% are singletons. Donors showed nominal health when sampled, although they likely had unrecorded immune exposures. The CDR3 is 15 amino acids. CDR1 and CDR2 from the germline V gene are SNHLY and FYNNEI. Trimming shortened V by 6 bases and J by 5 bases, and 19 bases separated the two germline ends.

Sequencing was carried out using PBMCs. This clonotype was obtained from a female donor in good health and CMV-seropositive. The genes are TRBV2 and TRBJ1-1; no definite D call. In nucleotides, the CDR3 is TGTGCCAGCAGCGCTAACGACATATATGAAACTGAAGCTTTCTTT. Translation gives CASSANDIYETEAFF.